This T cell receptor beta chain originates from a study of cytomegalovirus exposure and HLA in healthy donors. Study conclusions and caveats: Among TCR beta chains of equal frequency, HLA-associated ones were more clonally expanded in a later analysis.

V lost 4 bases to trimming and J lost 7 bases; unmatched junction nucleotides: 13. The germline CDR1 and CDR2 sequences are SGHVS and FQNEAQ. The CDR3 totals 17 residues. Worth noting for this clone: Antigen specificity is unknown.

The PCR contained 60 Vbeta and 13 Jbeta primers. In the authors' methods: There were 80 million or so unique TCR beta chains by a later count, and approximately 11 million of them were shared. Produced via immunoSEQ multiplex PCR; TCRdb's table is partial and in-frame only. The V and J calls and clone size were taken over from that table, and D and trimming were inferred from the DNA. The data contain around 200,000 clones, roughly 80% of them seen just once; the ten biggest clones take up 1.6%. The chain links TRBV7-8 to TRBJ2-1; TRBD1 matches 10 bases. The receptor comes from a woman under 30 in good health and CMV-seronegative. The sequenced sample was PBMCs. The CDR3 protein is CASSSSGDRGSPNEQFF. The CDR3 DNA is TGTGCCAGCAGCTCGAGCGGGGACAGGGGTTCCCCAAATGAGCAGTTCTTC.